The present T cell receptor beta chain was sequenced within a study of early T cells in non-severe SARS-CoV-2 infection. Attached unique molecular identifiers marked individual cDNA molecules. TCRdb processed the 5' RACE reads anew with MiXCR; each CDR3 protein has one entry. The data hold 25,000 to 30,000 distinct CDR3 sequences, with about 5% observed a single time. Trimming took 1 base from V and 0 from J, leaving 7 bases between them. Germline V lookup: CDR1 SGHRS, CDR2 YFSETQ. CDR3 length: 14 residues. This clonotype was detected many times. The sequenced sample was whole blood. The chain combines TRBV5-1 with TRBJ1-1; no reliable D call. The sequence was obtained from an adult who was a healthcare worker with PCR-confirmed SARS-CoV-2 infection or an uninfected control (not recorded which). CDR3 residues: CASSLSLMNTEAFF. CDR3 coding DNA: TGCGCCAGCAGCTTGTCACTGATGAACACTGAAGCTTTCTTT. The full variable domain, its missing parts supplied by reference TRBV5-1 and TRBJ1-1, is KAGVTQTPRYLIKTRGQQVTLSCSPISGHRSVSWYQQTPGQGLQFLFEYFSETQRNKGNFPGRFSGRQFSNSRSEMNVSTLELGDSALYLCASSLSLMNTEAFFGQGTRLTVV.